This TCR beta chain was retrieved from a study of T cells in Graves' hyperthyroidism and ophthalmopathy. The study's findings and limits: Most clonotypes that expanded in the thyroid above 0.001 also showed up in blood.

With respect to this clonotype: Its antigen remains unknown.

Amplification targeted TCR beta CDR3 regions from RNA transcripts. Using the HTBI primer set, a first-round RT-PCR was run on the TCR CDR3. Via MiXCR, TCRdb re-called the multiplex PCR reads, giving one row per CDR3 protein. The sample consists of roughly 260,000 distinct CDR3 sequences, just over 14% of them appearing once. Among the patients, aged 18 to 65, hyperthyroidism was newly diagnosed and had lasted under 2 months. V was shortened by 9 bases and J by 4 bases, with 9 bases between the two germline ends. CDR3 size: 11 residues. Germline V CDR1 and CDR2: LNHDA, SQIVND (reference sequence). The TCR originated in a middle-aged woman with Graves' hyperthyroidism that later progressed to Graves' ophthalmopathy. Sequencing was done on a sample of blood. The J gene is TRBJ2-5, the V gene TRBV19, with D unresolved. The CDR3 DNA sequence: TGTGCCAGCACCGACGGAGAGACCCAGTACTTC. As protein: CASTDGETQYF. The full variable domain, with the rest looked up from reference TRBV19 and TRBJ2-5, is DGGITQSPKYLFRKEGQNVTLSCEQNLNHDAMYWYRQDPGQGLRLIYYSQIVNDFQKGDIAEGYSVSREKKESFPLTVTSAQKNPTAFYLCASTDGETQYFGPGTRLLVL.